This T cell receptor beta chain is drawn from a study of PD-1 blockade in classical Hodgkin lymphoma. Findings and caveats of the study: The repertoire differences lack a defined cause, possibly disease activity or prior therapy. CD4+ TCR diversity rose significantly by C4D1, and CD8+ TCR diversity did not.

This clone was counted between two and nine times. What it recognizes is unknown. The time point: cycle 4 day 1 (C4D1), after less than seven weeks of nivolumab. Each patient's relapse followed autologous stem cell transplantation, and brentuximab vedotin exposure varied. CD4+ T cells were purified from thawed PBMCs by magnetic negative selection. Generated by immunoSEQ multiplex PCR, the TCRdb table keeps only in-frame clones and is missing some. In the table there are under 20,000 clones, around 70% of which are singletons. The CDR3 has 14 residues. The junction had 8 bases not matched to a gene; V was cut back by 5 bases and J by 4 bases. Germline V lookup: CDR1 SQVTM, CDR2 ANQGSEA.

This chain uses TRBV29-1 with TRBJ1-1; 9 positions match TRBD1. This TCR was sampled from a human donor with classical Hodgkin lymphoma. This sample comprised CD4+ T cells from blood, obtained before the fourth cycle of nivolumab. The CDR3 region has the DNA TGCAGCGTTCGTACAGGGGGCTTGAGCACTGAAGCTTTCTTT. Translated: CSVRTGGLSTEAFF.